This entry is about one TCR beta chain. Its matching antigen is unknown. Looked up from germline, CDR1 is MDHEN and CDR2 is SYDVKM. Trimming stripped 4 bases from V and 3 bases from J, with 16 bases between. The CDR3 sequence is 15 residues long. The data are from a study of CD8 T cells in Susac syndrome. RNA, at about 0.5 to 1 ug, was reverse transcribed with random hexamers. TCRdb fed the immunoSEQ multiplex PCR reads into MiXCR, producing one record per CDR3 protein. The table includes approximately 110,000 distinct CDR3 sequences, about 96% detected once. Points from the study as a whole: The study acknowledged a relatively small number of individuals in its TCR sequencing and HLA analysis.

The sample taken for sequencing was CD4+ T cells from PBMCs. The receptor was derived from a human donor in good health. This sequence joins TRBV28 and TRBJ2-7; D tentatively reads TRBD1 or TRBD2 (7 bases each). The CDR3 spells CASSSGGEGLYEQYF. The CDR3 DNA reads TGTGCCAGCAGTTCAGGGGGGGAAGGGCTCTACGAGCAGTACTTC.